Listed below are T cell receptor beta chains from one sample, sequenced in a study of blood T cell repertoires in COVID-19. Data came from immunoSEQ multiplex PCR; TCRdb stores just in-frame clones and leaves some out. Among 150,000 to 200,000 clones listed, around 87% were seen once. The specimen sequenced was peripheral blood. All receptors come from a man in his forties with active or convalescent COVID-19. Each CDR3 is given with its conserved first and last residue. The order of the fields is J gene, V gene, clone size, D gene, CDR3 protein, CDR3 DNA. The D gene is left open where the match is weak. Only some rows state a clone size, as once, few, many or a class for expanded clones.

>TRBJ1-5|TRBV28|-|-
CASRYTGHSNQPQHF
TGTGCCAGCAGATACACAGGACATAGCAATCAGCCCCAGCATTTT
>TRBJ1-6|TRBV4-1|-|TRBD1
CASSPDRTFNSPLHF
TGCGCCAGCAGCCCGGACAGGACCTTTAATTCACCCCTCCACTTT
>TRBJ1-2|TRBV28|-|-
CASSSAGTALYGYTF
TGTGCCAGCAGTTCCGCCGGGACTGCCCTTTATGGCTACACCTTC
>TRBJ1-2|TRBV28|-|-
CASRVDRNYGYTF
TGTGCCAGTCGGGTCGACCGTAACTATGGCTACACCTTC
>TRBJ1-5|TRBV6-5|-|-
CASRRLNQPQHF
TGTGCCAGCAGGCGCCTCAATCAGCCCCAGCATTTT
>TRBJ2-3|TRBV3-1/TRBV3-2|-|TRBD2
CASSLQPTSEDTQYF
TGTGCCAGCAGCCTCCAGCCGACTAGCGAGGATACGCAGTATTTT
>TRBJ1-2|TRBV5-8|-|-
CASSWLVGQNYGYTF
TGTGCCAGCAGCTGGCTTGTGGGGCAAAACTATGGCTACACCTTC
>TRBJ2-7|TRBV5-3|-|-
CARRVGRGSYEQYF
TGTGCCAGAAGGGTCGGGAGAGGTTCCTACGAGCAGTACTTC
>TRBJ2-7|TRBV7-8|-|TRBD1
CASSPPTGLGEQYF
TGTGCCAGCAGCCCTCCGACAGGGTTAGGCGAGCAGTACTTC
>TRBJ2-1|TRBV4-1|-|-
CASSQVPLAGIPSSYNEQFF
TGCGCCAGCAGCCAAGTACCGCTGGCGGGGATCCCGAGCTCCTACAATGAGCAGTTCTTC
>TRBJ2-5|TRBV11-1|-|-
CASSGMQETQYF
TGTGCCAGCAGCGGTATGCAGGAGACCCAGTACTTC
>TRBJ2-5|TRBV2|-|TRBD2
CASSEVLAGVETQYF
TGTGCCAGCAGTGAAGTACTAGCGGGGGTAGAGACCCAGTACTTC
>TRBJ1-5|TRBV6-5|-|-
CASSYREGQPQHF
TGTGCCAGCAGTTATCGGGAGGGTCAGCCCCAGCATTTT
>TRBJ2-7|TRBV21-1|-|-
CASSKKGRAYEQYF
TGTGCCAGCAGCAAAAAGGGCAGGGCCTACGAGCAGTACTTC
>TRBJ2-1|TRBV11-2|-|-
CASSLGPSGGHNEQFF
TGTGCCAGCAGCCTGGGGCCCTCCGGGGGGCACAATGAGCAGTTCTTC
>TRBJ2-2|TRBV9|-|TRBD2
CASSISGGNTGELFF
TGTGCCAGCAGCATTAGCGGGGGGAACACCGGGGAGCTGTTTTTT
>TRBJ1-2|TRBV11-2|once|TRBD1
CASSLSPGQGTNYGYTF
TGTGCCAGCAGCTTGAGCCCCGGACAGGGGACTAACTATGGCTACACCTTC
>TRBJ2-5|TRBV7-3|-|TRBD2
CASSSTSGGETQYF
TGTGCCAGCAGCTCTACTAGCGGGGGAGAGACCCAGTACTTC
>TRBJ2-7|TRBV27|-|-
CASSFTAHYEQYF
TGTGCCAGCAGTTTCACAGCCCACTACGAGCAGTACTTC
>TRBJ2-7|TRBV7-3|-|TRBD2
CASSQIAGLVTTPREQYF
TGTGCCAGCAGCCAGATAGCGGGGCTGGTAACTACGCCGCGAGAGCAGTACTTC
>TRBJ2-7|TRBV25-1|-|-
CASSLGQASYEQYF
TGTGCCAGCAGTCTAGGACAAGCCTCCTACGAGCAGTACTTC
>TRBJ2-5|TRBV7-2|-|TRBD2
CASSLGGTGGETQYF
TGTGCCAGCAGCTTAGGGGGGACGGGAGGAGAGACCCAGTACTTC
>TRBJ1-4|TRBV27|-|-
CASSLKPGSNEKLFF
TGTGCCAGCAGTCTTAAGCCGGGGAGTAATGAAAAACTGTTTTTT
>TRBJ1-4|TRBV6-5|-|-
CASRHDSLTNEKLFF
TGTGCCAGCAGACATGACAGCTTAACTAATGAAAAACTGTTTTTT
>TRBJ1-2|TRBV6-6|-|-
CASTVDRHYGYTF
TGTGCCAGCACCGTCGACAGACACTATGGCTACACCTTC
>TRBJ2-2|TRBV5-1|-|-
CASSLGGSANTGELFF
TGCGCCAGCAGCTTGGGCGGGTCCGCGAACACCGGGGAGCTGTTTTTT
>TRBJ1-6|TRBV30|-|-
CAWTVSENSPLHF
TGTGCCTGGACCGTGTCGGAGAATTCACCCCTCCACTTT
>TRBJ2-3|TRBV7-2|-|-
CASSLYPLARTDTQYF
TGTGCCAGCAGCTTATATCCCCTCGCTCGGACAGATACGCAGTATTTT
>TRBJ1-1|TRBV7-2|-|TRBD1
CASSVRQGGTEAFF
TGTGCCAGCAGCGTCAGACAGGGTGGCACTGAAGCTTTCTTT
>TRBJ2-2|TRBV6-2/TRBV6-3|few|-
CASSRPGQETGELFF
TGTGCCAGCAGTAGACCGGGACAAGAGACCGGGGAGCTGTTTTTT
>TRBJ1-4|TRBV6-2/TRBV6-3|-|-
CASSYPQATATNEKLFF
TGTGCCAGCAGTTACCCTCAAGCGACAGCAACTAATGAAAAACTGTTTTTT
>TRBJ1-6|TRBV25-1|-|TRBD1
CASSESTGDNSPLHF
TGTGCCAGCAGTGAATCGACAGGGGATAATTCACCCCTCCACTTT
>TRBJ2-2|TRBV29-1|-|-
CSVAISYTGELFF
TGCAGCGTTGCGATTAGTTACACCGGGGAGCTGTTTTTT
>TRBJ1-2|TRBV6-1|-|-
CASSEGRAGYTF
TGTGCCAGCAGTGAAGGCAGGGCTGGCTACACCTTC
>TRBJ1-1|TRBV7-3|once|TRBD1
CASSPQATGWYSEAFF
TGTGCCAGCAGCCCCCAGGCGACAGGGTGGTATTCCGAAGCTTTCTTT
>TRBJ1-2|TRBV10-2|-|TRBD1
CASSRDRVPLGYGYTF
TGCGCCAGCAGTCGGGACAGGGTACCCTTGGGCTATGGCTACACCTTC
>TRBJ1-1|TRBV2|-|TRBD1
CARSIGAGGTEAFF
TGTGCCAGAAGCATCGGGGCAGGGGGCACTGAAGCTTTCTTT
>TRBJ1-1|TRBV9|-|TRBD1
CASSPRTGDTEAFF
TGTGCCAGCAGCCCGCGGACAGGAGACACTGAAGCTTTCTTT
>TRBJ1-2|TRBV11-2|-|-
CASSLTYRAYDYGYTF
TGTGCCAGCAGCTTAACTTACAGGGCTTATGACTATGGCTACACCTTC
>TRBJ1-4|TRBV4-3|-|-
CASSQDTSYEKLFF
TGCGCCAGCAGCCAAGATACCTCCTACGAAAAACTGTTTTTT
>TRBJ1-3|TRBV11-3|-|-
CASSPGGGGRGNTIYF
TGTGCCAGCAGCCCTGGAGGCGGGGGCCGTGGAAACACCATATATTTT
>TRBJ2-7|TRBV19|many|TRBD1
CASSITGTGGNEQYF
TGTGCCAGTAGTATCACCGGGACAGGGGGCAACGAGCAGTACTTC
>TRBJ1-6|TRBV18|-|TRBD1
CASSRDSPSSYNSPLHF
TGTGCCAGCTCGAGGGACAGCCCGAGCTCCTATAATTCACCCCTCCACTTT
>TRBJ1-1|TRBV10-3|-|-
CAARPRADSNTEAFF
TGTGCCGCGCGACCCCGAGCGGACTCTAACACTGAAGCTTTCTTT